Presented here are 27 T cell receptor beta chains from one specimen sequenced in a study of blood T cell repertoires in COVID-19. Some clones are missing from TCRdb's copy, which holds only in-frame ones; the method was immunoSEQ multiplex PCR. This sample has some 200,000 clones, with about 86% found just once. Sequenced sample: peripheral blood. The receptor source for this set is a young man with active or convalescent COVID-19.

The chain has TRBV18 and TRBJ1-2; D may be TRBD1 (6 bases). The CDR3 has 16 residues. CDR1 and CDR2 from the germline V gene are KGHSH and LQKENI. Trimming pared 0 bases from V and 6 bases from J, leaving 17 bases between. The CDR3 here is CASSPPIWQGLNGYTF. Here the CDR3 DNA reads TGTGCCAGCTCACCACCGATCTGGCAGGGGCTCAATGGCTACACCTTC.

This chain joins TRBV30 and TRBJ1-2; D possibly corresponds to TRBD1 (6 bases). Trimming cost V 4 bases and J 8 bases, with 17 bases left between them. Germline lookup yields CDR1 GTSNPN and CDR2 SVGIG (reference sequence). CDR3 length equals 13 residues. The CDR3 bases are TGTGCCTGGACCAGCGGGACACGACACGGCTACACCTTC. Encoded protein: CAWTSGTRHGYTF. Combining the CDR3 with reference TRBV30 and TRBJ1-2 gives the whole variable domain SQTIHQWPATLVQPVGSPLSLECTVEGTSNPNLYWYRQAAGRGLQLLFYSVGIGQISSEVPQNLSASRPQDRQFILSSKKLLLSDSGFYLCAWTSGTRHGYTFGSGTRLTVV.

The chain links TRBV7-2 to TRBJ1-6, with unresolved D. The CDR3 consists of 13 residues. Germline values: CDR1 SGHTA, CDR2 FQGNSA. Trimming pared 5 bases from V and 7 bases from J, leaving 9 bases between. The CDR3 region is CASSPLENSPLHF. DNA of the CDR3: TGTGCCAGCAGCCCCCTGGAGAATTCACCCCTCCACTTT.

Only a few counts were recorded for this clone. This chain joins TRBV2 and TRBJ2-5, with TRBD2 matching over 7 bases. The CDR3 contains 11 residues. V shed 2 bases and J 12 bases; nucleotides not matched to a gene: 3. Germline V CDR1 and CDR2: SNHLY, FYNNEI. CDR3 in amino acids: CASSESGIKYF. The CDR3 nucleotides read TGTGCCAGCAGTGAAAGCGGGATCAAGTACTTC.

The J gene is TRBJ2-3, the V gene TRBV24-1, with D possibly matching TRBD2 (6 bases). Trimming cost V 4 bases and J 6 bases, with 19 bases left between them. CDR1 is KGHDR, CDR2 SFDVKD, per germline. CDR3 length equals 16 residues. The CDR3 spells CATSDPGPGEGDTQYF. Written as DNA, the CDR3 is TGTGCCACCAGTGACCCTGGACCGGGAGAGGGGGATACGCAGTATTTT.

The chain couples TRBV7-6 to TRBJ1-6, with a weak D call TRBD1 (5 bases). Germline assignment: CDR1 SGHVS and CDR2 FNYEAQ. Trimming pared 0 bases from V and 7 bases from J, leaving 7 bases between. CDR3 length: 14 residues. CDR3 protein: CASSLAAGNSPLHF. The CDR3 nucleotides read TGTGCCAGCAGCTTAGCCGCAGGGAATTCACCCCTCCACTTT.

The CDR3 protein is CASADSQILDTQYF. DNA of the CDR3: TGTGCCAGCGCCGACTCCCAAATTTTAGATACGCAGTATTTT. V is TRBV27 and J is TRBJ2-3; no reliable D call. Germline CDR1 reads MNHEY; CDR2 reads SMNVEV (reference sequence). V was cut by 8 bases and J by 5 bases, with 17 bases left in between. This CDR3 region has 14 residues.

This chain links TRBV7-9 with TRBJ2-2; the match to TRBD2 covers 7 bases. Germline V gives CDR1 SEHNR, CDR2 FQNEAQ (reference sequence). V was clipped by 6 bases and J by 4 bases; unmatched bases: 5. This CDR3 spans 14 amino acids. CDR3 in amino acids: CASRRAGSTGELFF. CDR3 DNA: TGTGCCAGCAGACGAGCGGGAAGCACCGGGGAGCTGTTTTTT.

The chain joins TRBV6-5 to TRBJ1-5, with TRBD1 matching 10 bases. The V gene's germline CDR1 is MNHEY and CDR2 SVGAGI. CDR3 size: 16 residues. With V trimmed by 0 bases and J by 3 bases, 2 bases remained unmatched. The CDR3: CASSYSGTGDNQPQHF. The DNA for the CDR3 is TGTGCCAGCAGTTACTCAGGGACAGGGGACAATCAGCCCCAGCATTTT.

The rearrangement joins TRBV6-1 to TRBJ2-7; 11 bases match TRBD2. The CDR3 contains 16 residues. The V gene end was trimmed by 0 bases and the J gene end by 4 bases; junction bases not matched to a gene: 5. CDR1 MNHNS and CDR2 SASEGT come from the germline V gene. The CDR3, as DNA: TGTGCCAGCAGTGAAGCCCTAGCGGGAGGTTCGTACGAGCAGTACTTC. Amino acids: CASSEALAGGSYEQYF.

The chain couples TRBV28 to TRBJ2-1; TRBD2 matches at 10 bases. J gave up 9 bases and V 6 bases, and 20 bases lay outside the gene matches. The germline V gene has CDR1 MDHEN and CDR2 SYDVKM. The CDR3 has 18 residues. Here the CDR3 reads CASSRTAPTSGLATEQFF. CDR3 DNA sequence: TGTGCCAGCAGCCGAACCGCCCCGACTAGCGGGTTGGCCACTGAGCAGTTCTTC.

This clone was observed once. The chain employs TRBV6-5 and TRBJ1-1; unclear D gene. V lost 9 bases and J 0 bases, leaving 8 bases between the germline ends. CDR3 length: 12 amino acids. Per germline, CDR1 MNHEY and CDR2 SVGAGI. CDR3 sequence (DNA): TGTGCCAGTTCGGGGATGAACACTGAAGCTTTCTTT. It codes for CASSGMNTEAFF.

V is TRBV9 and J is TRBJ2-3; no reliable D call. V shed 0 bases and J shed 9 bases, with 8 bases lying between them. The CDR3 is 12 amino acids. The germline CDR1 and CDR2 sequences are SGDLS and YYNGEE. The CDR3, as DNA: TGTGCCAGCAGCGTAGAGACTGGAACGCAGTATTTT. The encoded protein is CASSVETGTQYF.

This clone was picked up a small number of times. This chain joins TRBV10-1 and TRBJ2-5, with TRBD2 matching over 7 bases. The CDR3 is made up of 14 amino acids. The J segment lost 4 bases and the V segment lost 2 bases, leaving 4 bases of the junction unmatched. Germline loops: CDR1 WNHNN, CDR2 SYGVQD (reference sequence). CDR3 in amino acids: CASSETSEPETQYF. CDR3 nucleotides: TGCGCCAGCAGTGAGACTAGCGAACCAGAGACCCAGTACTTC.

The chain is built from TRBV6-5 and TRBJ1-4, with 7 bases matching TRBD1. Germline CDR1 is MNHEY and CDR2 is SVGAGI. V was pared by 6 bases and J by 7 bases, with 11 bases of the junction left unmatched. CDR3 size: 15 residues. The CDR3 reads CASRDRQGLGEKLFF. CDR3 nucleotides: TGTGCCAGCAGGGACAGACAGGGTTTGGGTGAAAAACTGTTTTTT.

The DNA for the CDR3 is TGTGCCAGCCTTGTTGGGGCTAGCGGGAGCGAGACCCAGTACTTC. Translating it yields CASLVGASGSETQYF. The chain couples TRBV7-2 to TRBJ2-5, with 10 bases fitting TRBD2. With 8 bases clipped from V and 5 bases from J, the junction kept 11 bases outside the gene matches. Germline V gene lookup returns CDR1 SGHTA and CDR2 FQGNSA. The CDR3 contains 15 residues.

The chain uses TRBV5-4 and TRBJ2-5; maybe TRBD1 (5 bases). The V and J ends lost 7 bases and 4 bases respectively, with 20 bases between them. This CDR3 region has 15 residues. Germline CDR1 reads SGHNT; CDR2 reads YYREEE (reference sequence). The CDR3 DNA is TGTGCCAGCTCCCTTTCCAAGGGGTTCACAGAGACCCAGTACTTC. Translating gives CASSLSKGFTETQYF.

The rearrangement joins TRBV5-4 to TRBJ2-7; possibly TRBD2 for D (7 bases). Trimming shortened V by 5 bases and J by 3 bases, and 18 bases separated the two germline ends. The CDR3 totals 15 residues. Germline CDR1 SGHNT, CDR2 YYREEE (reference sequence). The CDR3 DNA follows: TGTGCCAGCAGGGGGGGCCCTAGCGGCAGCTACGAGCAGTACTTC. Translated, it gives CASRGGPSGSYEQYF.

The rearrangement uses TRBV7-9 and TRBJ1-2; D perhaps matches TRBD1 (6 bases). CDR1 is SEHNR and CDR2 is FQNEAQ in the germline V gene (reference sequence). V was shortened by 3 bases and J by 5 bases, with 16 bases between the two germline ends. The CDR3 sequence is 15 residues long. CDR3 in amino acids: CASSFSDRNRYGYTF. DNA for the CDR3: TGTGCCAGCAGCTTTTCGGACAGAAATAGATATGGCTACACCTTC.

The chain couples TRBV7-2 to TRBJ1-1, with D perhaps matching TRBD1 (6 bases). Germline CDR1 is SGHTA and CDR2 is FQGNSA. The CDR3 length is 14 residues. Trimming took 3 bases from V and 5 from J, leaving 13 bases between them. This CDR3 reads CASSLITGLTEAFF. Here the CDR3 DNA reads TGTGCCAGCAGCTTGATTACAGGGTTAACTGAAGCTTTCTTT.

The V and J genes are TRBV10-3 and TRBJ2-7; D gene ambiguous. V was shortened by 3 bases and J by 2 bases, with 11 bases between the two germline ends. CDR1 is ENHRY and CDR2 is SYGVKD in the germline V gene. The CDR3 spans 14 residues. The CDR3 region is CAISDQVTTYEQYF. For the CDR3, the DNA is TGTGCCATCAGTGACCAGGTAACCACCTACGAGCAGTACTTC.

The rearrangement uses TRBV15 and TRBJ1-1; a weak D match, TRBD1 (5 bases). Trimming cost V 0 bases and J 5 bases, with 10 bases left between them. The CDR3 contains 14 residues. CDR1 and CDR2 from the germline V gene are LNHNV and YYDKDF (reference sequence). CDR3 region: CATSRDLGGTEAFF. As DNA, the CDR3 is TGTGCCACCAGCAGAGACCTCGGGGGGACTGAAGCTTTCTTT.

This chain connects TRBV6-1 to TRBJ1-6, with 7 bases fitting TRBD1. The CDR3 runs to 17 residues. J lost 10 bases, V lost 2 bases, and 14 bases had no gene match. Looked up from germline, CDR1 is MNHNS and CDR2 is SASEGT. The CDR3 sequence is CASSEWGGQAGNSPLHF. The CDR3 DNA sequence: TGTGCCAGCAGTGAATGGGGTGGACAGGCAGGAAACTCACCCCTCCACTTT.

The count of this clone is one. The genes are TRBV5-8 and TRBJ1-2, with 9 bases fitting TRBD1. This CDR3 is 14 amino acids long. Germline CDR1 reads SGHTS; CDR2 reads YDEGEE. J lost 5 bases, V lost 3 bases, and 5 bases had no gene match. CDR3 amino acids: CASSSGTGRYGYTF. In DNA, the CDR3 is TGTGCCAGCAGCTCCGGGACAGGGCGATATGGCTACACCTTC.

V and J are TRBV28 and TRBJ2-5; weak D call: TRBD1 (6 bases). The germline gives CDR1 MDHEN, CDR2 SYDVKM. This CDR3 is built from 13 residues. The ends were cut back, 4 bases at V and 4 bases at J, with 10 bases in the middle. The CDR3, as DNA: TGTGCCAGCAGTTCAGGGGTCTTAGAGACCCAGTACTTC. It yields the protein CASSSGVLETQYF.

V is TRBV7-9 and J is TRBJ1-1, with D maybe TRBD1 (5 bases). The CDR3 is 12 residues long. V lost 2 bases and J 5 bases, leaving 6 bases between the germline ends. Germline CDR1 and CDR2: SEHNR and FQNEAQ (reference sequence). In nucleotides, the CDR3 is TGTGCCAGCAGCTTATCAGGGACTGAAGCTTTCTTT. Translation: CASSLSGTEAFF.

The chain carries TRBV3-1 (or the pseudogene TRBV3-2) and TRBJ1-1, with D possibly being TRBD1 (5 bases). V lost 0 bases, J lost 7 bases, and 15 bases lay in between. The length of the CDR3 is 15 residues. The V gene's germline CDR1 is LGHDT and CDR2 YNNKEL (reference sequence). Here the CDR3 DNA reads TGTGCCAGCAGCCAAGAGGGGGAGGGTAGTCGTGAAGCTTTCTTT. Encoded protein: CASSQEGEGSREAFF.